Listed below are T cell receptor beta chains from one sample, sequenced in a study of T cell responses to AZD1222 COVID-19 vaccine. Profiling relied on immunoSEQ multiplex PCR, and the TCRdb table lists in-frame clones only, not all of them. The table lists around 94,000 clones, roughly nine tenths of them singletons. The source was peripheral blood, collected on day 0 of AZD1222 vaccination. These receptor sequences come from an adult in good health. CDR3s leave out the opening cysteine and the closing phenylalanine or tryptophan. Fields, in order: V gene, clone size, J gene, CDR3 protein. Size is stated for part of the rows, as once, few or many counts, or as a class when the clone is expanded.

V: TRBV7-9
size: -
J: TRBJ1-1
CDR3: ASSFPGGTEAF

V: TRBV3-1/TRBV3-2
size: -
J: TRBJ2-3
CDR3: ASSQDWVAGGTDTQY

V: TRBV6-5
size: -
J: TRBJ1-6
CDR3: ASKDRAGAPLH

V: TRBV5-1
size: -
J: TRBJ1-2
CDR3: PKVPTRPYGYT

V: TRBV11-2
size: -
J: TRBJ2-3
CDR3: ASSFTGTADPTDTQY

V: TRBV3-1/TRBV3-2
size: -
J: TRBJ1-1
CDR3: ASSQGLWAEAF

V: TRBV27
size: once
J: TRBJ1-5
CDR3: ASSGVGGPQH

V: TRBV7-8
size: -
J: TRBJ1-1
CDR3: ASSLVPVAGLYTEAF

V: TRBV6-4
size: few
J: TRBJ2-1
CDR3: ASSATSGGDYNEQF

V: TRBV10-3
size: -
J: TRBJ1-2
CDR3: AISESPGQGAGGYT

V: TRBV19
size: once
J: TRBJ2-1
CDR3: ASTIGGGAAYNEQF

V: TRBV4-3
size: -
J: TRBJ2-3
CDR3: ASSQERIGTDTQY

V: TRBV6-5
size: few
J: TRBJ1-1
CDR3: ASSMYEMNTEAF

V: TRBV19
size: -
J: TRBJ2-5
CDR3: ASSGGGLAGAQETQY

V: TRBV9
size: -
J: TRBJ1-3
CDR3: ASSVSEGSTGNTIY

V: TRBV19
size: -
J: TRBJ2-3
CDR3: ASTGTGNRPDPDTQY

V: TRBV3-1/TRBV3-2
size: -
J: TRBJ1-1
CDR3: ASWDRRMNTEAF

V: TRBV5-6
size: -
J: TRBJ2-1
CDR3: ASSLGGRGGIYNEQF

V: TRBV5-1
size: -
J: TRBJ1-2
CDR3: ASSLSGTLYGYT

V: TRBV4-3
size: once
J: TRBJ2-3
CDR3: ASSRTGQGPADTQY

V: TRBV27
size: -
J: TRBJ2-7
CDR3: ASRYSGGSYEQY

V: TRBV2
size: -
J: TRBJ1-4
CDR3: ASILDRADEKLF

V: TRBV7-8
size: -
J: TRBJ2-6
CDR3: ASTPRRDTISGANVLT

V: TRBV3-1/TRBV3-2
size: -
J: TRBJ2-7
CDR3: ASSGTGVSYEQY

V: TRBV5-1
size: -
J: TRBJ2-3
CDR3: ASSLGTSGGADTQY